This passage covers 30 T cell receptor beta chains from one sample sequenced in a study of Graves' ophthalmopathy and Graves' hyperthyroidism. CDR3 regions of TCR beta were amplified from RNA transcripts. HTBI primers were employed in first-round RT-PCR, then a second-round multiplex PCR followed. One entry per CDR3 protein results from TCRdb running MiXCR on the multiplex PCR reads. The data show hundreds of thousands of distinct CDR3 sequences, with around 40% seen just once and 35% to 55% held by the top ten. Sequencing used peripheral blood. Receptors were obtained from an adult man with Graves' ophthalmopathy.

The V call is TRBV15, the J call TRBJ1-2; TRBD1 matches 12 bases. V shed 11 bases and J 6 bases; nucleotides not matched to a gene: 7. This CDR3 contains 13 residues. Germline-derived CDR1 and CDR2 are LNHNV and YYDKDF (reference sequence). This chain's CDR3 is CAPGTGGGHGYTF. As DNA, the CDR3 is TGTGCCCCCGGGACAGGGGGCGGTCATGGCTACACCTTC.

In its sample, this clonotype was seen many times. The chain's CDR3 is CASSPGQGTTNSPLHF. The CDR3 coding sequence is TGTGCCAGCAGCCCCGGACAGGGCACTACAAATTCACCCCTCCACTTT. J is TRBJ1-6 and V is TRBV12-3 or TRBV12-4; 8 bases match TRBD1. The CDR3 has 16 residues. V shed 6 bases, J shed 7 bases, and the junction held 11 bases outside the gene matches.

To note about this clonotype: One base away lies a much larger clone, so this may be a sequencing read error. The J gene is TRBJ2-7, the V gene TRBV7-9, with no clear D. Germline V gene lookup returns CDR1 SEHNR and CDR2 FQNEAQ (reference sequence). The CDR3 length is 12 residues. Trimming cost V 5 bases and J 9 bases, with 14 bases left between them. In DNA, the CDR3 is TGTGCCAGCAGCCAAGGCCCGAACGGGCAGTACTTC. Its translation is CASSQGPNGQYF.

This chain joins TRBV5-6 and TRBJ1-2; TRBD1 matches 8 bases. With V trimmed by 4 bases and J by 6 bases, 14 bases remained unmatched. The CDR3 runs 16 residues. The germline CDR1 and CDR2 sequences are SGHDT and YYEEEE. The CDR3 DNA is TGTGCCAGCAGCCACTCTTTGACAGGGGACATTAATGGCTACACCTTC. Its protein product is CASSHSLTGDINGYTF.

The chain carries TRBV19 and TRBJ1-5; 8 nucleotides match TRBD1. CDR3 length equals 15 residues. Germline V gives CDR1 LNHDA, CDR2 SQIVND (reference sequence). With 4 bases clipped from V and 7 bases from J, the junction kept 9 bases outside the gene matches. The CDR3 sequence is CASSTHGQGRQPQHF. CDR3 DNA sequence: TGTGCCAGTAGTACGCATGGACAGGGTAGGCAGCCCCAGCATTTT.

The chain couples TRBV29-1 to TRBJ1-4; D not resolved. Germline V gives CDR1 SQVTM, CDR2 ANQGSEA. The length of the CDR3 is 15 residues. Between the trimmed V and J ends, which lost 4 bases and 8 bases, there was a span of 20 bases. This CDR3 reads CSVASRGEVYEKLFF. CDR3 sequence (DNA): TGCAGCGTTGCCAGCCGTGGGGAGGTGTACGAAAAACTGTTTTTT.

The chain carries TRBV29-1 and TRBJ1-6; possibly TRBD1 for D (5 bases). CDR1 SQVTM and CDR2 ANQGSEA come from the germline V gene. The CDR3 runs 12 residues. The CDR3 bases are TGCAGTTACTCGGCAGGGTTCGAACCCCTCCACTTT. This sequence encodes CSYSAGFEPLHF.

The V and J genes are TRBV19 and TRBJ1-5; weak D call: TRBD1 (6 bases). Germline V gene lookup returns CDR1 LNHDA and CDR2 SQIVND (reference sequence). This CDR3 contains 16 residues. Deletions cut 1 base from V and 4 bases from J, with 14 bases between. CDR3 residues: CASSIGGTKKNQPQHF. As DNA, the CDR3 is TGTGCCAGTAGTATAGGGGGGACAAAAAAAAATCAGCCCCAGCATTTT.

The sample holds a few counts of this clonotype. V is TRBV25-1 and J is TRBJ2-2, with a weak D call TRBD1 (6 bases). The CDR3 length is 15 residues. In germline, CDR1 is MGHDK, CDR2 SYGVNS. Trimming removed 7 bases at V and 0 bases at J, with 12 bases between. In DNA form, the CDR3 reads TGTGCCAGCATATGGGGGCAAGCGAACACCGGGGAGCTGTTTTTT. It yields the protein CASIWGQANTGELFF.

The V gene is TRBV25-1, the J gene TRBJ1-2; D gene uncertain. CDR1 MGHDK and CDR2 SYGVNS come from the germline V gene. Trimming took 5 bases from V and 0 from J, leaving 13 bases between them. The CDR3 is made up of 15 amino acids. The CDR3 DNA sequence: TGTGCCAGCAGTTTTCTGGCGCAGGCTAACTATGGCTACACCTTC. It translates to CASSFLAQANYGYTF.

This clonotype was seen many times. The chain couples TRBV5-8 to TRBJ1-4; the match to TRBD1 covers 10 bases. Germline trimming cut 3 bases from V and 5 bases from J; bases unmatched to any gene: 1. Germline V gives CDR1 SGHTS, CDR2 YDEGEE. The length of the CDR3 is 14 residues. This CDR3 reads CASSSTGGNEKLFF. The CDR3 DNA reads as TGTGCCAGCAGCTCGACAGGGGGCAATGAAAAACTGTTTTTT.

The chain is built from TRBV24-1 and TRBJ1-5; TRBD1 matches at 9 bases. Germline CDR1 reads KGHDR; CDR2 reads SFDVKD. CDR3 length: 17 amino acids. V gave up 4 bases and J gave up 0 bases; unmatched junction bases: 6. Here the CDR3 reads CATSDPGTGYSNQPQHF. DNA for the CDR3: TGTGCCACCAGTGACCCAGGGACAGGGTATAGCAATCAGCCCCAGCATTTT.

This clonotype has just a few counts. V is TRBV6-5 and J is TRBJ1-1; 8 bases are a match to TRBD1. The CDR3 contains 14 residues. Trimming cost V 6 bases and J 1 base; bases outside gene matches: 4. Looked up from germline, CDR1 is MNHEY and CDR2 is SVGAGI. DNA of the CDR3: TGTGCCAGCAGGAACAGGGGGACGAACACTGAAGCTTTCTTT. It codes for CASRNRGTNTEAFF.

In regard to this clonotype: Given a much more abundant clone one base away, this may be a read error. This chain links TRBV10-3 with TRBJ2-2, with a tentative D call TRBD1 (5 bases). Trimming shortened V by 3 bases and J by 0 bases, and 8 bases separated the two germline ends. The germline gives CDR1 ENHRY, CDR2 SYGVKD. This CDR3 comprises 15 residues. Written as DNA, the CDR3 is TGTGCCATCAGTGATGGGGCAACGAACACCGGGGAGCTGTTTTTT. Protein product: CAISDGATNTGELFF.

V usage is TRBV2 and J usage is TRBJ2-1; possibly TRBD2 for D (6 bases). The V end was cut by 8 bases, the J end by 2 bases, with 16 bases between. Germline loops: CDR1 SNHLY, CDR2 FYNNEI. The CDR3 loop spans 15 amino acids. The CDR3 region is CASQARGNAYNEQFF. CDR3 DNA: TGTGCCAGCCAGGCGCGGGGAAATGCCTACAATGAGCAGTTCTTC.

The CDR3 region has the DNA TGTGCCACCAGCGGGACCCGTTACAATGAGCAGTTCTTC. Encoded protein: CATSGTRYNEQFF. V usage is TRBV10-3 and J usage is TRBJ2-7; 7 bases align to TRBD2. The J call may not be correct, given that the DNA end is closer to TRBJ2-1. This CDR3 has 13 residues. Germline lookup yields CDR1 ENHRY and CDR2 SYGVKD.

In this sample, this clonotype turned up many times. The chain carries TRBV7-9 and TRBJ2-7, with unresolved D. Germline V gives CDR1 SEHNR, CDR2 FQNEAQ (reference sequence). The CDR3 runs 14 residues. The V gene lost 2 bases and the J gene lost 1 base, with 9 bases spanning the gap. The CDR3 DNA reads TGTGCCAGCAGCTTATCCGCCGGATCCTACGAGCAGTACTTC. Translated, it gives CASSLSAGSYEQYF.

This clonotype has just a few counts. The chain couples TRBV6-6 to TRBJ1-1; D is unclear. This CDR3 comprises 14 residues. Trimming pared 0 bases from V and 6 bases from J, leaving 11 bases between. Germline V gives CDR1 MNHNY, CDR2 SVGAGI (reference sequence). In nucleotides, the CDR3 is TGTGCCAGCAGTTACTCGGCCCGCTCATCTGAAGCTTTCTTT. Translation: CASSYSARSSEAFF.

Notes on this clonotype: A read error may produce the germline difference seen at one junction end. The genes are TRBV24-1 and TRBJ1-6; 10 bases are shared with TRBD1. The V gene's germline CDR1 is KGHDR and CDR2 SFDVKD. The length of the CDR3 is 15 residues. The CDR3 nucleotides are TGTGCCACCAGTGCCCCCGGGACAGGGGATTCACCCCTCCATTTT. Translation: CATSAPGTGDSPLHF.

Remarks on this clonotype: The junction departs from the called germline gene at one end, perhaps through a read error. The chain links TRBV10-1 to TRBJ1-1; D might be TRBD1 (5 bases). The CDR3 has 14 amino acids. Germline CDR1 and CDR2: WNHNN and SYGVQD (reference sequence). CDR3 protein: CASSERGPGGLAFF. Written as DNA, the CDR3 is TGTGCCAGCAGTGAAAGGGGACCCGGAGGCCTGGCTTTCTTT.

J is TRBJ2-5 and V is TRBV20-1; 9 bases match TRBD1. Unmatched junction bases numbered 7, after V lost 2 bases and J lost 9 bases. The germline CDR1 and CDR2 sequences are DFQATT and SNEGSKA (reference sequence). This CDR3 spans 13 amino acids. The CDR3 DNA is TGCAGTGCTAGACCGGGACAGGGACAGCCCCAGTACTTC. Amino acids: CSARPGQGQPQYF.

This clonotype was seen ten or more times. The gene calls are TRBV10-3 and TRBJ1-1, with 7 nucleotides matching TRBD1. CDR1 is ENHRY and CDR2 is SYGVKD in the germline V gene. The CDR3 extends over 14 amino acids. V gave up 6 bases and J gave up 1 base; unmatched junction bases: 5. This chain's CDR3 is CAISPQGTNTEAFF. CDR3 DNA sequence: TGTGCCATCAGCCCACAGGGGACGAACACTGAAGCTTTCTTT.

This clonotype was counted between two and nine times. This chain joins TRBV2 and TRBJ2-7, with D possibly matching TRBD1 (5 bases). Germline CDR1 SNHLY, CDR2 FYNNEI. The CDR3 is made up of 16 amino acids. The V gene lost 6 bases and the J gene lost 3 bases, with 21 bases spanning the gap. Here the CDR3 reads CASRVMVPGHNYEQYF. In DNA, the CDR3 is TGTGCCAGCAGGGTGATGGTTCCTGGACATAACTACGAGCAGTACTTC.

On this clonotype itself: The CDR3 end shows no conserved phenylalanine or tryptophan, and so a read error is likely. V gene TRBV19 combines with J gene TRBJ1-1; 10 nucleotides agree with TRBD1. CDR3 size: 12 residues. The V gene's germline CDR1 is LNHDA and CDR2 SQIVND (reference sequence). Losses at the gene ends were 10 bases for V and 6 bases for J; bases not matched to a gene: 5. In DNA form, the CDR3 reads TGTGCCACCCGGGACAGGGGCGCTGAAGCTTTCCTT. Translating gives CATRDRGAEAFL.

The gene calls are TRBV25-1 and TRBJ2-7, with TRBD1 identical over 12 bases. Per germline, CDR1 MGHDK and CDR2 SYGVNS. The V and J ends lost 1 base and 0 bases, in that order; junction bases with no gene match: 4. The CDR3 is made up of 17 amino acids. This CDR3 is CASSESEGQGASYEQYF. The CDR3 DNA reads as TGTGCCAGCAGTGAATCGGAGGGACAGGGGGCCTCCTACGAGCAGTACTTC.

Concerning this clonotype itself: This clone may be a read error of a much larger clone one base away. The CDR3 DNA reads as TGTGCCGGCAGTGAGGGGGGACAGGGGCGGACAACCGGGGAGCTGTTTTTT. The encoded protein is CAGSEGGQGRTTGELFF. This chain links TRBV25-1 with TRBJ2-2; 10 bases match TRBD1. The CDR3 loop spans 17 amino acids. In germline, CDR1 is MGHDK, CDR2 SYGVNS.

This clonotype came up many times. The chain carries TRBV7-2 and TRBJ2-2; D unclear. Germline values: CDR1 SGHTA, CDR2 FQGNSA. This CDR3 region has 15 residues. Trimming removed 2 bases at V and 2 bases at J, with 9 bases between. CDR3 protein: CASSLIPGNTGELFF. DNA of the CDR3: TGTGCCAGCAGCTTAATTCCCGGAAACACCGGGGAGCTGTTTTTT.

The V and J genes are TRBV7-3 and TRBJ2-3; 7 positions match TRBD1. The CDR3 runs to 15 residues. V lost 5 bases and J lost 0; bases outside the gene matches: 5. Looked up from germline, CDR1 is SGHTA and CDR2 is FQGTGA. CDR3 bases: TGTGCCAGCAGCCAATCGGGACAGAGCACAGATACGCAGTATTTT. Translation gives CASSQSGQSTDTQYF.

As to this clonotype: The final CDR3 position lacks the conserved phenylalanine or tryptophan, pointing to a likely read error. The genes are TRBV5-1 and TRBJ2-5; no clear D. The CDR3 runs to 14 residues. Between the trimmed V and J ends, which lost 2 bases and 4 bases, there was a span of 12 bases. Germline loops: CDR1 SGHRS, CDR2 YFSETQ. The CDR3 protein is CASSFSSRLETQYC. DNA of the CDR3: TGCGCCAGCAGCTTCAGTTCGCGACTAGAGACCCAGTACTGC.

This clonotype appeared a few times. CDR3 nucleotides: TGTGCCAGTCACACGGGCACCTACGAGCAGTACTTC. This translates into CASHTGTYEQYF. The V call is TRBV9, the J call TRBJ2-7; no clear D gene. Trimming pared 8 bases from V and 2 bases from J, leaving 11 bases between. Germline V gene data show CDR1 as SGDLS and CDR2 as YYNGEE. This CDR3 is 12 amino acids long. Full variable domain (rest looked up from reference TRBV9 and TRBJ2-7): DSGVTQTPKHLITATGQRVTLRCSPRSGDLSVYWYQQSLDQGLQFLIQYYNGEERAKGNILERFSAQQFPDLHSELNLSSLELGDSALYFCASHTGTYEQYFGPGTRLTVT.